One and the same sample provided the 19 T cell receptor beta chains below, sequenced in a study of cytomegalovirus exposure and HLA in healthy donors. Measured with immunoSEQ multiplex PCR; TCRdb has only the in-frame clones, and not every one. The top ten clones hold roughly 1.2% of a sample with 100,000 to 150,000 clones, about 88% of them seen once. The source material was PBMCs. The receptors here all came from a woman aged 18-30 years in good health and CMV-seronegative.

V and J are TRBV11-2 and TRBJ1-6; D is possibly TRBD1 (5 bases). The CDR3 runs to 15 residues. The V end was cut by 5 bases, the J end by 5 bases, with 13 bases between. Germline-derived CDR1 and CDR2 are SGHAT and FQNNGV. CDR3 amino acids: CASSLAGQDNSPLHF. DNA for the CDR3: TGTGCCAGCAGCCTAGCAGGGCAGGATAATTCACCCCTCCACTTT.

The chain uses TRBV6-5 and TRBJ1-1, with 9 positions matching TRBD1. Germline CDR1 reads MNHEY; CDR2 reads SVGAGI. V was clipped by 6 bases and J by 6 bases; unmatched bases: 8. The CDR3 runs to 14 residues. The CDR3 spells CASSSTGGRPEAFF. The CDR3 DNA sequence: TGTGCCAGCAGCTCGACAGGGGGGAGGCCTGAAGCTTTCTTT.

The V call is TRBV4-2, the J call TRBJ2-2; TRBD2 matches 8 bases. V was pared by 4 bases and J by 2 bases, with 6 bases of the junction left unmatched. This CDR3 contains 16 residues. CDR1 LGHNA and CDR2 YNFKEQ come from the germline V gene. CDR3 nucleotide sequence: TGTGCCAGCAGCCGTAGCGGGGCGATTAACACCGGGGAGCTGTTTTTT. Protein sequence: CASSRSGAINTGELFF.

The chain combines TRBV4-1 with TRBJ1-2, with 7 bases identical to TRBD1. This CDR3 has 15 residues. CDR1 and CDR2 (germline): MGHRA, YSYEKL. The J segment lost 8 bases and the V segment lost 5 bases, leaving 14 bases of the junction unmatched. The CDR3 region has the DNA TGCGCCAGCAGCGGCCAATTCAGGGGGTTCGAGGGCTACACCTTC. Residues: CASSGQFRGFEGYTF.

For this clone: This specimen includes other DNA sequences encoding the same CDR3. V gene TRBV4-2 combines with J gene TRBJ2-7, with 8 bases that match TRBD2. Germline-derived CDR1 and CDR2 are LGHNA and YNFKEQ. This CDR3 comprises 14 residues. Losses at the gene ends were 0 bases for V and 4 bases for J; bases not matched to a gene: 2. CDR3 DNA: TGTGCCAGCAGCCAAGAGGCGGGGGGTTACGAGCAGTACTTC. Translated, it gives CASSQEAGGYEQYF.

This clone has a single count. This chain links TRBV19 with TRBJ1-5; TRBD1 agrees at 7 bases. V trimming: 4 bases; J trimming: 7 bases; junction bases outside the gene matches: 7. This CDR3 is 14 amino acids long. CDR1 LNHDA and CDR2 SQIVND come from the germline V gene (reference sequence). The CDR3 region is CASSNRQGGQPQHF. The DNA for the CDR3 is TGTGCCAGTAGTAACAGACAGGGCGGGCAGCCCCAGCATTTT.

The genes are TRBV10-3 and TRBJ1-1; weak D call: TRBD1 (5 bases). The ends were cut back, 3 bases at V and 5 bases at J, with 13 bases in the middle. Germline CDR1 ENHRY, CDR2 SYGVKD. This CDR3 has 14 amino acids. CDR3 region: CAISDPGRRTEAFF. CDR3 in DNA: TGTGCCATCAGTGACCCAGGGAGGCGGACTGAAGCTTTCTTT.

The gene calls are TRBV29-1 and TRBJ2-7; D not resolved. V was cut by 4 bases and J by 0 bases, with 10 bases left in between. In germline, CDR1 is SQVTM, CDR2 ANQGSEA. The CDR3 length is 13 residues. DNA for the CDR3: TGCAGCGTTGTTACAGCTTACTCCTACGAGCAGTACTTC. It is translated as CSVVTAYSYEQYF.

V and J are TRBV9 and TRBJ1-2, with TRBD1 identical over 7 bases. Germline values: CDR1 SGDLS, CDR2 YYNGEE. J was trimmed by 4 bases and V by 4 bases; bases with no gene match: 7. CDR3 length: 14 amino acids. The CDR3 DNA reads TGTGCCAGCAGCCCCCGACAGGGAGGCTATGGCTACACCTTC. Translated, it gives CASSPRQGGYGYTF.

The chain carries TRBV5-1 and TRBJ2-7; TRBD2 aligns across 7 bases. The CDR3 contains 15 residues. The germline V gene has CDR1 SGHRS and CDR2 YFSETQ. J gave up 3 bases and V 4 bases, and 10 bases lay outside the gene matches. CDR3 in amino acids: CASSLLDSGFYEQYF. For the CDR3, the DNA is TGCGCCAGCAGCCTTTTGGATAGCGGGTTCTACGAGCAGTACTTC.

The J gene is TRBJ2-7, the V gene TRBV2; D might be TRBD2 (5 bases). The CDR3 spans 13 residues. Trimming left V 5 bases short and J 0 bases short, with 8 bases between. The V gene's germline CDR1 is SNHLY and CDR2 FYNNEI. The CDR3 DNA sequence: TGTGCCAGCAGTCGGGGAGACTCCTACGAGCAGTACTTC. This gives the protein CASSRGDSYEQYF.

This sequence joins TRBV27 and TRBJ2-3; 7 bases align to TRBD1. The trim removed 2 bases at V and 1 base at J, leaving 3 bases unmatched. From germline, CDR1 is MNHEY and CDR2 SMNVEV (reference sequence). The CDR3 has 15 residues. The CDR3 region has the DNA TGTGCCAGCAGTTTAAGGGACAGAGGCACAGATACGCAGTATTTT. Translating gives CASSLRDRGTDTQYF.

V is TRBV9 and J is TRBJ2-1; D is unresolved. This CDR3 contains 16 residues. Germline CDR1 and CDR2: SGDLS and YYNGEE. Between the trimmed V and J ends, which lost 0 bases and 4 bases, there was a span of 14 bases. The CDR3 DNA sequence: TGTGCCAGCAGCGTAGGGGTAGCTATCAATTACAATGAGCAGTTCTTC. Translation gives CASSVGVAINYNEQFF.

The CDR3: CASSLDGGATEAFF. The CDR3 DNA reads as TGTGCCAGCAGCTTAGATGGTGGGGCCACTGAAGCTTTCTTT. The V and J genes are TRBV7-8 and TRBJ1-1, with TRBD1 as a possible D gene (5 bases). This CDR3 comprises 14 residues. Deletions cut 1 base from V and 4 bases from J, with 10 bases between. CDR1 is SGHVS and CDR2 is FQNEAQ in the germline V gene.

The chain uses TRBV2 and TRBJ1-5, with 8 bases that match TRBD1. Germline V gene lookup returns CDR1 SNHLY and CDR2 FYNNEI. After removal of 3 bases from V and 0 bases from J, the junction contained 4 bases not matched to a gene. The CDR3 runs to 16 residues. CDR3 nucleotides: TGTGCCAGCAGTGATCAGACAGGGGATAGCAATCAGCCCCAGCATTTT. It encodes CASSDQTGDSNQPQHF.

The V and J genes are TRBV9 and TRBJ2-1, with 7 bases matching TRBD1. Germline V gives CDR1 SGDLS, CDR2 YYNGEE. The CDR3 loop spans 18 amino acids. Trimming cost V 0 bases and J 6 bases; bases outside gene matches: 15. The CDR3 DNA reads as TGTGCCAGCAGCGTAGGTTTTATAGGTCGACAGGGCAGCAATGAGCAGTTCTTC. The encoded protein is CASSVGFIGRQGSNEQFF. The whole variable domain, remainder taken from reference TRBV9 and TRBJ2-1, is DSGVTQTPKHLITATGQRVTLRCSPRSGDLSVYWYQQSLDQGLQFLIQYYNGEERAKGNILERFSAQQFPDLHSELNLSSLELGDSALYFCASSVGFIGRQGSNEQFFGPGTRLTVL.

The chain couples TRBV5-1 to TRBJ1-1; D uncertain. Germline V lookup: CDR1 SGHRS, CDR2 YFSETQ. This CDR3 contains 14 residues. Trimming shortened V by 2 bases and J by 0 bases, and 8 bases separated the two germline ends. The CDR3, as DNA: TGCGCCAGCAGCTTTACTTTGATGAACACTGAAGCTTTCTTT. Its translation: CASSFTLMNTEAFF.

The J gene is TRBJ1-1, the V gene TRBV11-3; D may be TRBD1 (6 bases). The CDR3 is 13 residues long. V lost 5 bases and J 6 bases, leaving 13 bases between the germline ends. Germline assignment: CDR1 SGHNT and CDR2 YENEEA. CDR3 DNA sequence: TGTGCCAGCAGCCCCACAGGGAGGGCTGAAGCTTTCTTT. Translated: CASSPTGRAEAFF.

The chain employs TRBV6-5 and TRBJ2-5; TRBD1 might be the D (6 bases). V lost 6 bases and J 4 bases, leaving 12 bases between the germline ends. Germline values: CDR1 MNHEY, CDR2 SVGAGI. The length of the CDR3 is 13 residues. The chain's CDR3 is CASRQGARETQYF. CDR3 nucleotide sequence: TGTGCCAGCAGACAGGGAGCCCGAGAGACCCAGTACTTC.